The table lists the clone carrying this TCR beta chain with a few counts. Its antigen is currently unknown. Some clones are missing from TCRdb's copy, which holds only in-frame ones; the method was immunoSEQ multiplex PCR. Of 230,000 or so clones detected, 65% appear once; the ten largest clones hold roughly 10%. Each sample came from a Caucasian adult donor living in Nashville, Tennessee. Negatively enriched CD4+ T cells were divided by CD45RA into naive and memory. The data belong to a study of shared clonotypes between healthy human individuals. Findings of the study overall: The rarefaction results pointed to incomplete sorted-subset sequencing despite large depth.

Deletions cut 5 bases from V and 5 bases from J, with 7 bases between. CDR3 length: 12 residues. Germline CDR1 is MNHEY and CDR2 is SMNVEV (reference sequence). This receptor was obtained from a man aged 25-45 years in good health. The chain recombines TRBV27 with TRBJ2-1; unclear D gene. Sequenced: memory CD4+ T cells sorted from blood. Subset noted: CD45RA-negative fraction. The CDR3 region is CASSTEDNEQFF. The CDR3 DNA sequence: TGTGCCAGCAGTACAGAGGACAATGAGCAGTTCTTC.